The TCR beta chain under discussion was sequenced for a study of shared clonotypes between healthy human individuals. TCRdb's table, derived via immunoSEQ multiplex PCR, lists solely in-frame clones and lacks some. The data hold some 500,000 clones, with 90% to 96% observed a single time. The CDR3 totals 14 residues. Losses at the gene ends were 6 bases for V and 8 bases for J; bases not matched to a gene: 9. Germline assignment: CDR1 MNHNY and CDR2 SVGAGI (reference sequence). This chain links TRBV6-6 with TRBJ1-2; 10 bases map to TRBD1. This TCR came from a woman aged 25 to 45 in good health. The specimen was naive CD4+ T cells sorted from blood. The subset denotes: CD45RA+ positively selected. The CDR3 is CASRRGQGRTGYTF. The CDR3 DNA reads as TGTGCCAGCAGAAGGGGACAGGGGAGGACAGGCTACACCTTC.